The present T cell receptor beta chain was sequenced within a study of T cell responses to AZD1222 COVID-19 vaccine. Profiled with immunoSEQ multiplex PCR; TCRdb holds only in-frame clones, not every one. The sample comprises over 95,000 clones, about 86% of which are singletons, and around 10% rests with the top ten. In germline, CDR1 is SGHRS, CDR2 YFSETQ. The V gene lost 1 base and the J gene lost 0 bases, with 8 bases spanning the gap. This CDR3 has 15 amino acids. The chain joins TRBV5-1 to TRBJ1-3, with D tentatively TRBD1 (5 bases). The sequence was obtained from an adult in good health. The specimen comprised peripheral blood, sampled on day 0 of AZD1222 vaccination. In nucleotides, the CDR3 is TGCGCCAGCAGCTTGAATGGGGGCTCTGGAAACACCATATATTTT. Protein: CASSLNGGSGNTIYF.